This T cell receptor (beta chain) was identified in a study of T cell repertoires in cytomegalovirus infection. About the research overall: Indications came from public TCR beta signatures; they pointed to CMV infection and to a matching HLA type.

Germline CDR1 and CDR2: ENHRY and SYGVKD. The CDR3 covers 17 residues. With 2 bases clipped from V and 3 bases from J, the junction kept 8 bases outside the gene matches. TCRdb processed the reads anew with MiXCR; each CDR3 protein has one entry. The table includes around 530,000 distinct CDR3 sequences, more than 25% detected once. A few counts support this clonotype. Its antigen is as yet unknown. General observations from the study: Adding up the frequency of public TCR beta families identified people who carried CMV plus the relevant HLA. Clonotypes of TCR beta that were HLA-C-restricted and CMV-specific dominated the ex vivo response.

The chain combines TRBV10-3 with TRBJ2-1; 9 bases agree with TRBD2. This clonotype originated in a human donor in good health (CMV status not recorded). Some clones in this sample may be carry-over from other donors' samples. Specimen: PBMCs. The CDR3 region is CAISESSGSNSYNEQFF. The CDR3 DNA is TGTGCCATCAGTGAGAGTAGCGGGAGCAACAGCTACAATGAGCAGTTCTTC.